This record looks at one T cell receptor (beta chain) sequence and its context. The sample holds other DNA sequences that translate to the same CDR3. The data derive from a study of blood T cell repertoires in COVID-19. Assay used: immunoSEQ multiplex PCR; TCRdb lists only in-frame clones, some missing. The table includes 200,000 to 300,000 clones, 75% to 85% detected once. V lost 5 bases, J lost 1 base, and 11 bases lay in between. This CDR3 has 14 amino acids. Looked up from germline, CDR1 is LNHNV and CDR2 is YYDKDF (reference sequence). This receptor was identified in a woman of 80 years or more with COVID-19, enrolled during active disease. Sequenced input: peripheral blood. V and J are TRBV15 and TRBJ1-1; D remains unclear. DNA of the CDR3: TGTGCCACCAGCCGCGGTGGCGCGAACACTGAAGCTTTCTTT. This translates into CATSRGGANTEAFF.